This entry features one T cell receptor (beta chain) sequence. Whole blood without T cell sorting served as the source of isolated total RNA. This sample stems from a study of monozygotic twins with inflammatory bowel disease. Each UMI, carrying a 6-nucleotide sample barcode, came from template switching. TCRdb re-called the 5' RACE reads and shows each CDR3 protein once, DNA omitted. This sample's clone table lists over 90,000 distinct CDR3 sequences. CDR3 length: 15 residues. Looked up from germline, CDR1 is MNHNS and CDR2 is SASEGT. What was sequenced was blood. This chain joins TRBV6-1 and TRBJ2-4; there is no DNA to check the TCRdb D call of TRBD2. The clonotype comes from a human donor with ulcerative colitis or Crohn's disease, or a healthy co-twin of an affected twin (not recorded which). The CDR3 here is CASMGGGFAKNIQYF.